These 30 T cell receptor beta chains originate from one sample sequenced in a study of OX40 agonist ivuxolimab in advanced cancers. The table came from immunoSEQ multiplex PCR; TCRdb's copy has only in-frame clones and leaves some out. The sample includes 60,000 to 70,000 clones, more than 85% of them seen just once. Source: CD4+ or CD8+ T cells sorted from blood, taken in a trial of the OX40 agonist ivuxolimab. Receptor source: an adult with an advanced solid tumor such as melanoma, head and neck, liver or kidney cancer.

Concerning this clone: This same CDR3 is encoded by further DNA sequences in the sample. The chain employs TRBV27 and TRBJ2-2, with D hard to call. V dropped 3 bases and J dropped 0 bases, with 5 bases sitting between them. Germline CDR1 is MNHEY and CDR2 is SMNVEV (reference sequence). The CDR3 has 14 residues. CDR3 DNA sequence: TGTGCCAGCAGTTTTTCTCCGAACACCGGGGAGCTGTTTTTT. It codes for CASSFSPNTGELFF.

The V gene is TRBV19, the J gene TRBJ2-7, with D possibly being TRBD1 (5 bases). The CDR3 length is 13 residues. CDR1 LNHDA and CDR2 SQIVND come from the germline V gene (reference sequence). V was trimmed by 3 bases and J by 4 bases, leaving 10 bases between them. In DNA, the CDR3 is TGTGCCAGTAGTATTGCAGGGCCATACGAGCAGTACTTC. Protein: CASSIAGPYEQYF. Supplemented by reference TRBV19 and TRBJ2-7, the full variable domain reads DGGITQSPKYLFRKEGQNVTLSCEQNLNHDAMYWYRQDPGQGLRLIYYSQIVNDFQKGDIAEGYSVSREKKESFPLTVTSAQKNPTAFYLCASSIAGPYEQYFGPGTRLTVT.

The chain links TRBV19 to TRBJ2-3; D is perhaps TRBD1 (9 bases). CDR1 LNHDA and CDR2 SQIVND come from the germline V gene (reference sequence). CDR3 length: 19 amino acids. V dropped 4 bases and J dropped 4 bases, with 27 bases sitting between them. Here the CDR3 reads CASSNLGTGLSGSSDTQYF. CDR3 nucleotides: TGTGCCAGTAGTAACCTCGGGACAGGGTTGAGCGGGAGTTCAGATACGCAGTATTTT.

The V call is TRBV5-1, the J call TRBJ1-1, with D perhaps matching TRBD1 (6 bases). The germline V gene has CDR1 SGHRS and CDR2 YFSETQ. V was cut by 1 base and J by 0 bases, with 10 bases left in between. The CDR3 totals 15 residues. The CDR3 spells CASSLQGSMNTEAFF. In nucleotides, the CDR3 is TGCGCCAGCAGCTTGCAGGGGTCCATGAACACTGAAGCTTTCTTT.

The chain uses TRBV7-3 and TRBJ2-1, with TRBD2 matching over 12 bases. The CDR3 runs to 15 residues. Germline-derived CDR1 and CDR2 are SGHTA and FQGTGA. V dropped 5 bases and J dropped 4; count of bases not matched to a gene: 3. The CDR3 DNA follows: TGTGCCAGCAGCGCGGGACTAGCGGGTTACAATGAGCAGTTCTTC. Its protein is CASSAGLAGYNEQFF.

The chain employs TRBV19 and TRBJ2-7; 13 bases are a match to TRBD2. The V gene end was trimmed by 0 bases and the J gene end by 4 bases; junction bases not matched to a gene: 6. The CDR3 contains 17 residues. Germline assignment: CDR1 LNHDA and CDR2 SQIVND (reference sequence). The CDR3: CASSIELAGGPNYEQYF. The CDR3 region has the DNA TGTGCCAGTAGTATAGAACTAGCGGGAGGGCCAAATTACGAGCAGTACTTC.

This chain uses TRBV7-9 with TRBJ2-7, with 8 bases aligning to TRBD2. Germline V gives CDR1 SEHNR, CDR2 FQNEAQ (reference sequence). The ends lost 5 bases at V and 0 bases at J; junction bases unmatched: 9. This CDR3 contains 16 residues. DNA for the CDR3: TGTGCCAGCAGCCCGGGGGGGCGGGGGTTCTCCTACGAGCAGTACTTC. Translating it yields CASSPGGRGFSYEQYF.

The chain combines TRBV7-9 with TRBJ2-5, with D tentatively TRBD2 (6 bases). Germline V gives CDR1 SEHNR, CDR2 FQNEAQ (reference sequence). V shed 6 bases and J shed 0 bases, with 14 bases lying between them. This CDR3 spans 15 amino acids. The CDR3 spells CASSSRRGNQETQYF. The CDR3 nucleotides are TGTGCCAGCAGTTCAAGGCGGGGCAACCAAGAGACCCAGTACTTC.

The rearrangement uses TRBV2 and TRBJ2-7; the D gene could be TRBD1 or TRBD2 (5 bases each). Germline CDR1 reads SNHLY; CDR2 reads FYNNEI. V lost 7 bases and J lost 0, with 10 bases in between. The CDR3 spans 13 residues. The CDR3 nucleotides are TGTGCCAGCACCGGGACCCGCTCCTACGAGCAGTACTTC. Translating it yields CASTGTRSYEQYF.

V usage is TRBV7-9 and J usage is TRBJ2-7; TRBD1 matches at 8 bases. Per the germline V gene, CDR1 is SEHNR and CDR2 is FQNEAQ (reference sequence). The CDR3 covers 14 residues. J was trimmed by 5 bases and V by 5 bases; bases with no gene match: 8. CDR3 loop: CASSGAGGGDEQYF. The CDR3 coding sequence is TGTGCCAGCAGCGGGGCAGGGGGCGGCGACGAGCAGTACTTC.

The V call is TRBV7-6, the J call TRBJ2-1; TRBD2 agrees at 7 bases. V lost 5 bases, J lost 0 bases, and 7 bases stayed unmatched. Germline V CDR1 and CDR2: SGHVS, FNYEAQ. This CDR3 is 16 amino acids long. This chain's CDR3 is CASSPPAGPSYNEQFF. In DNA, the CDR3 is TGTGCCAGCAGCCCTCCAGCGGGACCCTCCTACAATGAGCAGTTCTTC.

This chain links TRBV7-9 with TRBJ2-7; unclear D gene. Germline-derived CDR1 and CDR2 are SEHNR and FQNEAQ (reference sequence). The V and J ends lost 3 bases and 2 bases respectively, with 11 bases between them. This CDR3 is 14 amino acids long. The CDR3 sequence is CASSLSESTYEQYF. The CDR3 coding sequence is TGTGCCAGCAGCTTGTCGGAGAGCACCTACGAGCAGTACTTC.

The chain links TRBV7-9 to TRBJ2-1; D ambiguous. The CDR3 spans 13 residues. Between the trimmed V and J ends, which lost 1 base and 6 bases, there was a span of 7 bases. From germline, CDR1 is SEHNR and CDR2 FQNEAQ (reference sequence). CDR3 residues: CASSLDRTNEQFF. Here the CDR3 DNA reads TGTGCCAGCAGCTTAGATAGGACCAATGAGCAGTTCTTC.

The chain employs TRBV7-8 and TRBJ2-1, with 10 bases aligning to TRBD2. This CDR3 has 16 residues. Germline V CDR1 and CDR2: SGHVS, FQNEAQ. V lost 1 base and J lost 7; bases outside the gene matches: 7. The CDR3 nucleotides read TGTGCCAGCAGCTTAGTACCTAGCGGGAGTCGTAATGAGCAGTTCTTC. Protein sequence: CASSLVPSGSRNEQFF.

This clone was detected only a few times. The CDR3 nucleotides read TGTGCCAGCAGCCCTGGGTTGGGGGAAAGCACAGATACGCAGTATTTT. Translated: CASSPGLGESTDTQYF. J is TRBJ2-3 and V is TRBV7-9; possibly TRBD1 or TRBD2 for D (5 bases each). Germline assignment: CDR1 SEHNR and CDR2 FQNEAQ (reference sequence). V shed 5 bases and J shed 0 bases, with 15 bases lying between them. CDR3 length equals 16 residues.

The chain joins TRBV11-2 to TRBJ2-4; tentative D call: TRBD1 (6 bases). Germline assignment: CDR1 SGHAT and CDR2 FQNNGV. CDR3 length: 13 amino acids. The V end lost 4 bases, the J end lost 5 bases, and 9 bases lay between the germline ends. The CDR3 nucleotides read TGTGCCAGCAGCTCCTGGACAGAAAACATTCAGTACTTC. Protein product: CASSSWTENIQYF.

The CDR3 bases are TGCGCCAGCAGCGCAGATCGGTGGGGGGTCAATGAGCAGTTCTTC. Protein: CASSADRWGVNEQFF. J is TRBJ2-1 and V is TRBV5-1; TRBD2 is a possible D gene (6 bases). This CDR3 has 15 residues. From germline, CDR1 is SGHRS and CDR2 YFSETQ. Trimming left V 4 bases short and J 6 bases short, with 17 bases between.

The gene calls are TRBV5-1 and TRBJ2-5; TRBD1 aligns across 8 bases. V was clipped by 1 base and J by 2 bases; unmatched bases: 1. The CDR3 consists of 14 residues. CDR1 SGHRS and CDR2 YFSETQ come from the germline V gene. The CDR3 loop reads CASSLYRGQETQYF. The CDR3 coding sequence is TGCGCCAGCAGCTTGTACAGGGGGCAAGAGACCCAGTACTTC. Drawing the rest from reference TRBV5-1 and TRBJ2-5, the complete variable domain is KAGVTQTPRYLIKTRGQQVTLSCSPISGHRSVSWYQQTPGQGLQFLFEYFSETQRNKGNFPGRFSGRQFSNSRSEMNVSTLELGDSALYLCASSLYRGQETQYFGPGTRLLVL.

This clone was observed once. The DNA for the CDR3 is TGTGCCAGCACCACCGCGGCCAATGAGCAGTTCTTC. Its protein product is CASTTAANEQFF. This rearrangement joins TRBV5-6 to TRBJ2-1; D gene uncertain. CDR3 size: 12 residues. The germline V gene encodes CDR1 SGHDT and CDR2 YYEEEE. V lost 6 bases and J 6 bases, leaving 10 bases between the germline ends.

This clone was seen a single time. The V and J genes are TRBV13 and TRBJ2-1; D gene ambiguous. V shed 2 bases and J shed 6 bases, with 2 bases lying between them. Germline assignment: CDR1 PRHDT and CDR2 FYEKMQ (reference sequence). CDR3 size: 11 residues. CDR3 nucleotides: TGTGCCAGCAGCTTATCCAATGAGCAGTTCTTC. Encoded protein: CASSLSNEQFF.

Only a few counts were recorded for this clone. At the DNA level, this CDR3 is encoded by other sequences in the same sample as well. The chain has TRBV27 and TRBJ2-1, with 11 nucleotides matching TRBD2. With V trimmed by 5 bases and J by 3 bases, 3 bases remained unmatched. Per germline, CDR1 MNHEY and CDR2 SMNVEV (reference sequence). CDR3 size: 15 residues. This chain's CDR3 is CASSPGTSGYNEQFF. The CDR3 DNA sequence: TGTGCCAGCAGTCCCGGGACTAGCGGCTACAATGAGCAGTTCTTC.

This chain uses TRBV7-6 with TRBJ2-1, with TRBD2 identical over 8 bases. V lost 1 base to trimming and J lost 10 bases; unmatched junction nucleotides: 21. The CDR3 runs 19 residues. Germline V CDR1 and CDR2: SGHVS, FNYEAQ. CDR3 residues: CASSLEVGGSGRARSEQFF. CDR3 DNA: TGTGCCAGCAGCTTAGAGGTTGGGGGCTCCGGGAGGGCTAGGAGCGAGCAGTTCTTC.

The V call is TRBV7-9, the J call TRBJ2-1, with 7 nucleotides matching TRBD1. The V gene end was trimmed by 4 bases and the J gene end by 3 bases; junction bases not matched to a gene: 3. CDR1 SEHNR and CDR2 FQNEAQ come from the germline V gene (reference sequence). CDR3 length equals 14 residues. Here the CDR3 DNA reads TGTGCCAGCAGCTCGGACAGGATCTACAATGAGCAGTTCTTC. This sequence encodes CASSSDRIYNEQFF.

V and J are TRBV19 and TRBJ2-7; weak D call: TRBD1 (5 bases). Germline loops: CDR1 LNHDA, CDR2 SQIVND (reference sequence). CDR3 length equals 13 residues. The V end was cut by 5 bases, the J end by 0 bases, with 8 bases between. CDR3 coding DNA: TGTGCCAGTAGTCCAGGGCCCTCCTACGAGCAGTACTTC. It specifies CASSPGPSYEQYF.

The V and J genes are TRBV28 and TRBJ2-7; D possibly uses TRBD1 or TRBD2 (5 bases each). Germline CDR1 MDHEN, CDR2 SYDVKM. This CDR3 has 14 residues. The ends were cut back, 6 bases at V and 3 bases at J, with 15 bases in the middle. The DNA for the CDR3 is TGTGCCAGCAGGAGATCGGGACGGAGCTACGAGCAGTACTTC. It translates to CASRRSGRSYEQYF.

V gene TRBV7-6 combines with J gene TRBJ2-1, with TRBD2 identical over 11 bases. Germline CDR1 is SGHVS and CDR2 is FNYEAQ. Unmatched junction bases numbered 8, after V lost 5 bases and J lost 8 bases. This CDR3 has 15 residues. The CDR3 here is CASSTGTSGRDEQFF. CDR3 nucleotides: TGTGCCAGCAGCACCGGGACTAGCGGCCGGGATGAGCAGTTCTTC.

Here the CDR3 reads CASSAHGGTGQETQYF. CDR3 DNA sequence: TGTGCCAGCAGTGCCCACGGAGGGACAGGACAAGAGACCCAGTACTTC. The chain links TRBV6-1 to TRBJ2-5; 8 bases map to TRBD1. V was pared by 4 bases and J by 2 bases, with 9 bases of the junction left unmatched. The V gene's germline CDR1 is MNHNS and CDR2 SASEGT. The CDR3 has 16 residues.

The chain has TRBV2 and TRBJ2-2, with TRBD2 matching 11 bases. Germline CDR1 SNHLY, CDR2 FYNNEI. V lost 6 bases to trimming and J lost 1 base; unmatched junction nucleotides: 4. The CDR3 consists of 16 residues. CDR3 region: CASSHLAGGNTGELFF. CDR3 in DNA: TGTGCCAGCAGCCACCTAGCGGGAGGGAACACCGGGGAGCTGTTTTTT.

The genes are TRBV6-1 and TRBJ2-6, with 9 bases aligning to TRBD1. The CDR3 totals 19 residues. Per germline, CDR1 MNHNS and CDR2 SASEGT. Losses at the gene ends were 4 bases for V and 4 bases for J; bases not matched to a gene: 14. This chain's CDR3 is CASSAPWDRDFSGANVLTF. In DNA form, the CDR3 reads TGTGCCAGCAGTGCTCCCTGGGACAGGGACTTTTCCGGGGCCAACGTCCTGACTTTC.

V is TRBV10-2 and J is TRBJ2-3; D possibly corresponds to TRBD2 (5 bases). The CDR3 is 14 residues long. Trimming removed 4 bases from V and 6 bases from J, with 14 bases in between. Germline V gene data show CDR1 as WSHSY and CDR2 as SAAADI. CDR3 protein: CASSGLGGLDTQYF. DNA of the CDR3: TGCGCCAGCAGTGGCCTTGGCGGGCTGGATACGCAGTATTTT.